This TCR beta chain was obtained from a study of blood T cell repertoires in COVID-19. At the level of the study: The origin of the acute and convalescent COVID-19 samples was the United States, Italy and Spain. In each case, the material was cDNA or gDNA derived from T cells, B-cell-depleted T cells, or PBMCs.

Source study methods: For nucleated cells, counts were estimated from reference gene primer amplification. The method was immunoSEQ multiplex PCR; TCRdb's version includes in-frame clones alone and lacks a portion of them. D and trimming were read from the DNA, whereas the V and J calls and clone size are those reported in that table. Seen here are 250,000 to 300,000 clones, approximately 86% observed once, and the top ten hold around 2.2%. Germline V gene data show CDR1 as LNHDA and CDR2 as SQIVND (reference sequence). CDR3 length: 15 residues. V trimming: 3 bases; J trimming: 3 bases; junction bases outside the gene matches: 3.

The chain couples TRBV19 to TRBJ1-4; 8 bases are a match to TRBD1. This TCR came from a woman aged 45-59 years who had recovered from COVID-19. Input material: peripheral blood. The CDR3 DNA sequence: TGTGCCAGTAGTATCACAGGGGGAGCTAATGAAAAACTGTTTTTT. Residues: CASSITGGANEKLFF.